This T cell receptor (beta chain) was sequenced in a study of blood T cell repertoires in COVID-19. At the level of the study: PBMCs, B-cell-depleted T cells, or T cells were the source of the cDNA or gDNA that made up the material.

Libraries were prepared by immunoSEQ multiplex PCR; TCRdb keeps only in-frame clonotypes and omits some of them. Among about 200,000 clones, around 89% were seen once, and the ten largest hold 6.5% to 9.5%. Germline CDR1 reads SGHVS; CDR2 reads FNYEAQ. With 1 base clipped from V and 4 bases from J, the junction kept 10 bases outside the gene matches. There are 18 residues in the CDR3. Participants came from under 30 US areas, aged about 18 to 95 years. The chain joins TRBV7-6 to TRBJ1-2; 12 nucleotides agree with TRBD1. The sequence derives from a woman aged 18-29 years who had recovered from COVID-19. The source material was PBMCs or T cells enriched from blood (not recorded which). The CDR3 here is CASSLVGTGGALAYGYTF. The CDR3 DNA follows: TGTGCCAGCAGCTTAGTAGGGACAGGGGGCGCGCTTGCCTATGGCTACACCTTC.